Listed below are T cell receptor beta chains from one sample, sequenced in a study of T cell responses to AZD1222 COVID-19 vaccine. Some clones are missing from TCRdb's copy, which holds only in-frame ones; the method was immunoSEQ multiplex PCR. This table has about 84,000 clones, over 75% appearing once. This material consisted of peripheral blood, taken 28 days after the second AZD1222 dose. Source of these receptors: an adult who received the AZD1222 COVID-19 vaccine. The CDR3 runs from the conserved cysteine through the conserved F or W. The D gene is left open where the match is weak. Rows may omit the clone size; those that give it use once, few, many or a size class.

CDR3 protein: CASSPTGELIQYF
CDR3 DNA: TGTGCCAGCAGCCCAACAGGGGAGCTCATTCAGTACTTC
V gene: TRBV11-3
J gene: TRBJ2-4
D gene: TRBD1
clone size: .

CDR3 protein: CASRSGGGYTGELFF
CDR3 DNA: TGTGCCAGCAGGTCGGGCGGGGGGTACACCGGGGAGCTGTTTTTT
V gene: TRBV7-2
J gene: TRBJ2-2
D gene: TRBD2
clone size: once

CDR3 protein: CASSEVSGGVKDTQYF
CDR3 DNA: TGTGCCAGCAGTGAAGTTTCCGGGGGCGTTAAAGATACGCAGTATTTT
V gene: TRBV2
J gene: TRBJ2-3
D gene: .
clone size: once

CDR3 protein: CATSATANYGYTF
CDR3 DNA: TGTGCCACCAGCGCGACAGCAAACTATGGCTACACCTTC
V gene: TRBV24-1
J gene: TRBJ1-2
D gene: .
clone size: few

CDR3 protein: CASSYSSAASGRFSYEQYF
CDR3 DNA: TGTGCCAGCAGTTACTCGTCCGCGGCTAGCGGGCGGTTTTCCTACGAGCAGTACTTC
V gene: TRBV6-2/TRBV6-3
J gene: TRBJ2-7
D gene: TRBD2
clone size: .

CDR3 protein: CASSQGRAGGDYGYTF
CDR3 DNA: TGCGCCAGCAGCCAAGGGAGAGCGGGGGGCGACTATGGCTACACCTTC
V gene: TRBV4-1
J gene: TRBJ1-2
D gene: .
clone size: .

CDR3 protein: CASSNSQYEQYF
CDR3 DNA: TGTGCCAGCAGCAACTCCCAGTACGAGCAGTACTTC
V gene: TRBV3-1/TRBV3-2
J gene: TRBJ2-7
D gene: .
clone size: few

CDR3 protein: CASRVPTVKAETQYF
CDR3 DNA: TGTGCCAGCCGCGTCCCGACCGTGAAGGCAGAGACCCAGTACTTC
V gene: TRBV6-5
J gene: TRBJ2-5
D gene: .
clone size: .

CDR3 protein: CASSWTPNTGELFF
CDR3 DNA: TGTGCCAGCAGCTGGACACCGAACACCGGGGAGCTGTTTTTT
V gene: TRBV7-2
J gene: TRBJ2-2
D gene: .
clone size: .

CDR3 protein: CASSPRDRTLETQYF
CDR3 DNA: TGTGCCAGCTCACCAAGGGACAGGACCCTAGAGACCCAGTACTTC
V gene: TRBV18
J gene: TRBJ2-5
D gene: TRBD1
clone size: few

CDR3 protein: CASSYSGTHPNTQYF
CDR3 DNA: TGTGCCAGCAGTTACTCAGGGACACACCCAAATACGCAGTATTTT
V gene: TRBV6-2/TRBV6-3
J gene: TRBJ2-3
D gene: .
clone size: .

CDR3 protein: CASSLGEGDSDYGYTF
CDR3 DNA: TGTGCCAGCAGCTTAGGCGAGGGGGACAGCGACTATGGCTACACCTTC
V gene: TRBV13
J gene: TRBJ1-2
D gene: TRBD1
clone size: .

CDR3 protein: CASSQVLAGKYNEQFF
CDR3 DNA: TGCGCCAGCAGCCAGGTGCTAGCGGGTAAATACAATGAGCAGTTCTTC
V gene: TRBV4-3
J gene: TRBJ2-1
D gene: TRBD2
clone size: .

CDR3 protein: CASSLQTDYGYTF
CDR3 DNA: TGTGCCAGCAGCCTACAAACCGACTATGGCTACACCTTC
V gene: TRBV3-1/TRBV3-2
J gene: TRBJ1-2
D gene: .
clone size: .

CDR3 protein: CASSLPRTDNYEQYF
CDR3 DNA: TGTGCCAGCAGCCTTCCGAGGACAGACAATTACGAGCAGTACTTC
V gene: TRBV5-4
J gene: TRBJ2-7
D gene: .
clone size: .

CDR3 protein: CASSFSSDNSPLHF
CDR3 DNA: TGTGCCAGCAGCTTTAGCAGTGATAATTCACCCCTCCACTTT
V gene: TRBV7-9
J gene: TRBJ1-6
D gene: .
clone size: once

CDR3 protein: CASSLSLARGVDEQFF
CDR3 DNA: TGTGCCAGCAGCTTAAGTCTCGCCAGGGGGGTGGATGAGCAGTTCTTC
V gene: TRBV7-9
J gene: TRBJ2-1
D gene: .
clone size: .

CDR3 protein: CASSETGARGYTF
CDR3 DNA: TGTGCCAGCAGCGAGACAGGGGCGCGAGGCTACACCTTC
V gene: TRBV6-5
J gene: TRBJ1-2
D gene: TRBD1
clone size: .

CDR3 protein: CASSPSGSERSGKFF
CDR3 DNA: TGTGCCAGCAGTCCCTCGGGATCGGAAAGAAGCGGGAAATTCTTC
V gene: TRBV7-9
J gene: TRBJ2-1
D gene: TRBD2
clone size: .

CDR3 protein: CASSRNVVRGRGGYTF
CDR3 DNA: TGTGCCAGCAGTCGAAACGTCGTTCGGGGCCGGGGCGGCTACACCTTC
V gene: TRBV6-2/TRBV6-3
J gene: TRBJ1-2
D gene: .
clone size: once

CDR3 protein: CASSQEGTRQRFF
CDR3 DNA: TGTGCCAGCAGCCAAGAGGGGACCCGTCAGCGGTTCTTC
V gene: TRBV3-1/TRBV3-2
J gene: TRBJ2-1
D gene: .
clone size: .

CDR3 protein: CSVTMHYEQYF
CDR3 DNA: TGCAGCGTAACTATGCACTACGAGCAGTACTTC
V gene: TRBV29-1
J gene: TRBJ2-7
D gene: .
clone size: .

CDR3 protein: CASSRLAGPTGELFF
CDR3 DNA: TGTGCCAGCAGCCGACTAGCGGGACCCACCGGGGAGCTGTTTTTT
V gene: TRBV14
J gene: TRBJ2-2
D gene: TRBD2
clone size: .

CDR3 protein: CASSPTGTSGTDTQYF
CDR3 DNA: TGTGCCAGCAGTCCCACCGGGACTAGCGGCACAGATACGCAGTATTTT
V gene: TRBV28
J gene: TRBJ2-3
D gene: TRBD2
clone size: .

CDR3 protein: CASSDSRLAGPGELFF
CDR3 DNA: TGCGCCAGCAGTGATAGTAGACTAGCGGGACCCGGGGAGCTGTTTTTT
V gene: TRBV10-2
J gene: TRBJ2-2
D gene: TRBD2
clone size: .

CDR3 protein: CASSTTGSGYTF
CDR3 DNA: TGTGCCAGCAGCACGACAGGGAGCGGCTACACCTTC
V gene: TRBV28
J gene: TRBJ1-2
D gene: TRBD1
clone size: .

CDR3 protein: CASSYSSGGQPQHF
CDR3 DNA: TGTGCCAGCAGTTACAGTTCAGGGGGACAGCCCCAGCATTTT
V gene: TRBV6-2/TRBV6-3
J gene: TRBJ1-5
D gene: TRBD1
clone size: .

CDR3 protein: CATRPDRGQSTGELFF
CDR3 DNA: TGCGCCACGCGGCCCGACAGGGGGCAGAGCACCGGGGAGCTGTTTTTT
V gene: TRBV5-1
J gene: TRBJ2-2
D gene: TRBD1
clone size: .

CDR3 protein: CASSLRQHLNQPQHF
CDR3 DNA: TGTGCCAGCAGCTTAAGACAGCACCTAAATCAGCCCCAGCATTTT
V gene: TRBV7-8
J gene: TRBJ1-5
D gene: .
clone size: .

CDR3 protein: CASSIQGGAGELFF
CDR3 DNA: TGTGCCAGCAGCATACAGGGGGGAGCCGGGGAGCTGTTTTTT
V gene: TRBV5-4
J gene: TRBJ2-2
D gene: TRBD1
clone size: .

CDR3 protein: CATSDPRAGGLSEQFF
CDR3 DNA: TGTGCCACCAGTGATCCCAGAGCGGGAGGGTTAAGTGAGCAGTTCTTC
V gene: TRBV24-1
J gene: TRBJ2-1
D gene: TRBD2
clone size: few

CDR3 protein: CASSLGGGVNEKLFF
CDR3 DNA: TGTGCCAGCAGTCTCGGAGGAGGAGTCAATGAAAAACTGTTTTTT
V gene: TRBV5-5
J gene: TRBJ1-4
D gene: .
clone size: .